This T cell receptor beta chain is drawn from a study of lung T cells in sarcoidosis with Löfgren's syndrome. CDR1 and CDR2 from the germline V gene are SGHRS and YFSETQ. CDR3 length: 15 residues. The V gene lost 4 bases and the J gene lost 1 base, with 13 bases spanning the gap. TCRdb redid the calling of the reads with MiXCR, one entry per CDR3 protein. Of some 8,600 distinct CDR3 sequences listed, 20% to 25% are singletons. Study conclusions and caveats: TRAV12-1 and TRBV2 were reportedly most expanded in Löfgren's patients.

With respect to this clonotype: Its target is unknown.

The TCR sequence derives from a human donor with sarcoidosis (Löfgren's syndrome or another form), or a control subject (not recorded which). V and J are TRBV5-1 and TRBJ2-3; tentative D call: TRBD1 (6 bases). The sequencing input was CD4+ T cells from bronchoalveolar lavage fluid. CDR3 region: CASSRQEQGTDTQYF. Here the CDR3 DNA reads TGCGCCAGCAGCCGACAGGAGCAAGGCACAGATACGCAGTATTTT.